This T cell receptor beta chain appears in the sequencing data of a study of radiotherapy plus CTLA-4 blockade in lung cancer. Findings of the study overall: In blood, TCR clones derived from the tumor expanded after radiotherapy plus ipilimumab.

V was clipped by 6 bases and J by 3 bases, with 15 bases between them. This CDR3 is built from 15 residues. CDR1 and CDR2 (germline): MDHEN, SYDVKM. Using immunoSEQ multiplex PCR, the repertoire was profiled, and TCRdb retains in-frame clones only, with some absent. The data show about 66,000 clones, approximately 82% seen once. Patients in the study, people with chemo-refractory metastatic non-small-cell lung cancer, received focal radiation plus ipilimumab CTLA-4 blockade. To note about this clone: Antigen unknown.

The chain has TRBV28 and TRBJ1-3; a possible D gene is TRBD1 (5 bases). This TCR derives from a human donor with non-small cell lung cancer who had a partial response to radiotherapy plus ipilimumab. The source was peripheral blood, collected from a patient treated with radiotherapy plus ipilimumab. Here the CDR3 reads CASRWPGLNGNTIYF. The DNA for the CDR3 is TGTGCCAGCAGATGGCCGGGACTTAATGGAAACACCATATATTTT.